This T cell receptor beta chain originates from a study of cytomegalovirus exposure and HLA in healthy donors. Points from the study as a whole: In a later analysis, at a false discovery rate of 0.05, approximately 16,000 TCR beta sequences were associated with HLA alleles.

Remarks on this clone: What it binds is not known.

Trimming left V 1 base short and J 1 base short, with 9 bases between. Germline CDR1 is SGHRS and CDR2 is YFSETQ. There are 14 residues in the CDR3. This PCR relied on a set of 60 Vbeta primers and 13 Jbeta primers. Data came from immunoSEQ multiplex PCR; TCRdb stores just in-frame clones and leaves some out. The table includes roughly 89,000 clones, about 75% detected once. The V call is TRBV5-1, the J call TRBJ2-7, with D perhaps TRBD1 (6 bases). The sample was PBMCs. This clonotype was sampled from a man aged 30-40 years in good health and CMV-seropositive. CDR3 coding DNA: TGCGCCAGCAGCTTGATGGACAGTTCCTACGAGCAGTACTTC. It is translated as CASSLMDSSYEQYF. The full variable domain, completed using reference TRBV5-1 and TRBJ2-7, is KAGVTQTPRYLIKTRGQQVTLSCSPISGHRSVSWYQQTPGQGLQFLFEYFSETQRNKGNFPGRFSGRQFSNSRSEMNVSTLELGDSALYLCASSLMDSSYEQYFGPGTRLTVT.